The rows below give T cell receptor beta chains drawn from one sample of a study of blood T cell repertoires in COVID-19. Profiling relied on immunoSEQ multiplex PCR, and the TCRdb table lists in-frame clones only, not all of them. The sample has some 180,000 clones, approximately 90% seen once; the top ten hold 15% to 20%. Sequenced: peripheral blood. The receptors originated from a man aged 45-65 years with COVID-19, enrolled during active disease. Both conserved end residues are part of each CDR3. D genes are given only for firm matches. Clone size is stated in some rows and not others, as once, few, many or a class when expanded.

>TRBV18|.|TRBJ2-7|TRBD2
CASSPRAGASYEQYF
>TRBV18|.|TRBJ2-5|TRBD1
CASSPGTGQETQYF
>TRBV6-1|once|TRBJ1-4|.
CASSELPGNGNEKLFF
>TRBV11-3|.|TRBJ2-2|.
CASSPLGGTGELFF
>TRBV2|once|TRBJ2-5|TRBD2
CASSLPGLAGGPETQYF
>TRBV29-1|.|TRBJ2-2|.
CSVDRGSTGELFF
>TRBV6-5|.|TRBJ2-5|TRBD1
CASSTNGQEQETQYF
>TRBV7-3|.|TRBJ2-2|.
CASSLGAMGELFF
>TRBV3-1/TRBV3-2|.|TRBJ1-1|.
CASSQAAGSTEAFF
>TRBV7-2|.|TRBJ2-2|.
CASSVGGQSNTGELFF
>TRBV7-2|.|TRBJ2-2|TRBD2
CASSISGGLTGELFF
>TRBV7-9|.|TRBJ1-6|.
CASRGETGYNSPLHF
>TRBV5-6|.|TRBJ2-2|TRBD2
CASSLGLAVYTGELFF
>TRBV5-6|.|TRBJ2-2|TRBD2
CASSGTSGRDGELFF
>TRBV7-9|.|TRBJ2-1|.
CASSLSGTLDEQFF
>TRBV5-6|.|TRBJ2-5|TRBD1
CASSLGGQGGFVETQYF
>TRBV4-3|.|TRBJ1-2|.
CASSQEGGGEYGYTF
>TRBV9|once|TRBJ2-1|TRBD1
CASSVGHRGSYNEQFF
>TRBV9|.|TRBJ2-7|.
CASSVGVGGYEQYF
>TRBV6-5|.|TRBJ1-2|TRBD1
CASSPGQNYGYTF
>TRBV6-1|.|TRBJ2-7|TRBD2
CASSDKRGAFFEQYF
>TRBV19|few|TRBJ2-6|TRBD1
CASSKETGGAFGANVLTF
>TRBV18|once|TRBJ1-3|.
CASSLRSVGADSGNTIYF
>TRBV28|.|TRBJ2-2|TRBD2
CASTTSGGLAGELFF
>TRBV6-5|.|TRBJ1-1|.
CASSVGQNTEAFF
>TRBV9|.|TRBJ2-3|TRBD2
CASSALAGDTDTQYF